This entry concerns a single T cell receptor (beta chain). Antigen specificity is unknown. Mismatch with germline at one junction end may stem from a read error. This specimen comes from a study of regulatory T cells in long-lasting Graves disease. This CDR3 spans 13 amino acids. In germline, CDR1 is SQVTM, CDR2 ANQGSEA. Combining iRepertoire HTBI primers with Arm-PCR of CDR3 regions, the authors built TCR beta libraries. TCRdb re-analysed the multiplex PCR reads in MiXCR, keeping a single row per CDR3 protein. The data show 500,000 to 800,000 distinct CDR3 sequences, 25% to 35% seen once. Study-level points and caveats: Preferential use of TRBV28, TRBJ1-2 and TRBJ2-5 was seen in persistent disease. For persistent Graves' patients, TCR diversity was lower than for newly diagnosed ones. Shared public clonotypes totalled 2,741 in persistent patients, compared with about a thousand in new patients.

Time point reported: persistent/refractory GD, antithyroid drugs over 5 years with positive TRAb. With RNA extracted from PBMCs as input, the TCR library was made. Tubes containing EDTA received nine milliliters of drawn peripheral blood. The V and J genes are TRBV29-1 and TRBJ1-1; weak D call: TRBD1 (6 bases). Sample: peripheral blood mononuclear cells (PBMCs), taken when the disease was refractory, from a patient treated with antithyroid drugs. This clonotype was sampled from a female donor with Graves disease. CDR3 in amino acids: CSVVTGMNTETFF. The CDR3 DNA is TGCAGCGTGGTAACAGGGATGAACACTGAAACTTTCTTT.